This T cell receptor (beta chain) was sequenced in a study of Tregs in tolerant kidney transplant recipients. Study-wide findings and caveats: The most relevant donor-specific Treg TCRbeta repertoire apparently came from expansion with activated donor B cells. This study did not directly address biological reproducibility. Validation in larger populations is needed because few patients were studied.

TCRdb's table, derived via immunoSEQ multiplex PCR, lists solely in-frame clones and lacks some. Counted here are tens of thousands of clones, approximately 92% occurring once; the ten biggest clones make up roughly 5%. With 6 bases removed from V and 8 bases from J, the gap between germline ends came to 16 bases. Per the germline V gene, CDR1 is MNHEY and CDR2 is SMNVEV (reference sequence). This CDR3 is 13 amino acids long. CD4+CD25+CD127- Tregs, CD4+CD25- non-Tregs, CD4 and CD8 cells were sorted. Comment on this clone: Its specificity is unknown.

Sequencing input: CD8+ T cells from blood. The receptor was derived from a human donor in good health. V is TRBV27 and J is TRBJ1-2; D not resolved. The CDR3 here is CASRLTGNGGYTF. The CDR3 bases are TGTGCCAGCAGACTTACGGGGAATGGGGGCTACACCTTC.